The text below deals with one T cell receptor (beta chain). This specimen belongs to a study of blood T cell repertoires in COVID-19. On the study more broadly: There were acute and convalescent COVID-19 samples, and they came from the United States, Italy and Spain. T cells, B-cell-depleted T cells, or PBMCs supplied cDNA or gDNA.

The CDR3 has 16 residues. Per germline, CDR1 SGDLS and CDR2 YYNGEE. The V and J ends lost 4 bases and 8 bases, in that order; junction bases with no gene match: 14. The Seattle patients joined while their infection was active and were tracked longitudinally afterward. Source study methods: Nucleated cell number was recorded as an estimate derived from reference gene primer amplification. TCRdb's copy holds only in-frame clones and misses some; the assay was immunoSEQ multiplex PCR. D and trimming come from the DNA, and the V and J calls and clone size come from that table. The table lists 180,000 or so clones, 70% to 90% of them singletons.

Source material: peripheral blood. The genes are TRBV9 and TRBJ1-2; 10 bases are shared with TRBD1. The sequence came from a person aged 65-85 years with COVID-19, enrolled during active disease. CDR3 loop: CASSPSAGGQGTGYTF. The CDR3 DNA is TGTGCCAGCAGCCCATCAGCGGGGGGACAGGGGACCGGCTACACCTTC.